This entry is about one T cell receptor (beta chain). Per the original methods: Amplification from reference gene primers served as the basis for estimated nucleated cell counts. Generated by immunoSEQ multiplex PCR, the TCRdb table keeps only in-frame clones and is missing some. The V and J calls and clone size were taken over from that table, and D and trimming were inferred from the DNA. In the table there are roughly 450,000 clones, 80% to 95% of which are singletons. This sample was taken from a study of blood T cell repertoires in COVID-19. Study-wide background: Nucleic acid was either cDNA or gDNA, and it came from T cells, B-cell-depleted T cells, or PBMCs.

The study counted Cohort 3 donors as recovered given two negative PCRs, clearance, or symptom resolution. The receptor was isolated from a man aged 18 to 29 who had recovered from COVID-19. The sequenced sample was PBMCs or T cells enriched from blood (not recorded which).

The CDR3 spells CASSQTSTYNEQFF. In nucleotides, the CDR3 is TGTGCCAGCAGCCAGACTAGTACCTACAATGAGCAGTTCTTC. The chain links TRBV14 to TRBJ2-1, with a tentative D call TRBD2 (6 bases). The germline V gene has CDR1 SGHDN and CDR2 FVKESK. The CDR3 has 14 residues. V dropped 3 bases and J dropped 2 bases, with 8 bases sitting between them.